One sample yielded the 25 T cell receptor beta chains listed below, sequenced in a study of molecular identifiers for immune sequencing clone quantification. MiXCR, applied by TCRdb to the PCR reads, yields one record per CDR3 protein. The table has around 460,000 distinct CDR3 sequences, about 20% seen once; the top ten hold more than 0.8%. The sequencing input was naive CD8+ T cells from blood, with Jurkat cell RNA spiked in. Subset here: FACS-sorted CD8+CD4-CCR7+CD45RA+ naive T cells. The receptors stem from a human donor in good health. Some libraries in this study had Jurkat cell RNA spiked in.

This clonotype was recorded many times. This chain uses TRBV4-3 with TRBJ2-7; perhaps TRBD1 as D (6 bases). Per the germline V gene, CDR1 is LGHNA and CDR2 is YSLEER. V was pared by 0 bases and J by 4 bases, with 13 bases between. The CDR3 consists of 15 residues. The CDR3 sequence is CASSQDMGAGYEQYF. The CDR3 DNA is TGCGCCAGCAGCCAAGATATGGGGGCTGGTTACGAGCAGTACTTC.

In its sample, this clonotype was seen many times. The V and J genes are TRBV27 and TRBJ2-6, with no clear D. The length of the CDR3 is 15 residues. Germline CDR1 MNHEY, CDR2 SMNVEV (reference sequence). V gave up 6 bases and J gave up 4 bases, with 13 bases separating them. The CDR3 DNA reads TGTGCCAGCAGGCCGACGGTTTTAGGGGCCAACGTCCTGACTTTC. Translated: CASRPTVLGANVLTF.

This clonotype was recorded at least ten times. The CDR3 coding sequence is TGTGCCAGCAGTTTAACTAGCGGGAGTGTAAAGTACTTC. Its protein is CASSLTSGSVKYF. The chain links TRBV28 to TRBJ2-7; 11 bases are a match to TRBD2. The ends lost 2 bases at V and 11 bases at J; junction bases unmatched: 5. The CDR3 length is 13 residues. Germline CDR1 is MDHEN and CDR2 is SYDVKM.

This clonotype has ten or more counts. This chain joins TRBV30 and TRBJ2-5; weak D call: TRBD2 (5 bases). The CDR3 length is 13 residues. Germline loops: CDR1 GTSNPN, CDR2 SVGIG (reference sequence). V was trimmed by 1 base and J by 3 bases, leaving 9 bases between them. Written as DNA, the CDR3 is TGTGCCTGGAGTGGACTATCGGAAGAGACCCAGTACTTC. This gives the protein CAWSGLSEETQYF.

This clonotype was seen repeatedly, ten times or more. The chain has TRBV7-6 and TRBJ2-3; TRBD2 might be the D (6 bases). The CDR3 has 15 residues. Trimming took 3 bases from V and 1 from J, leaving 11 bases between them. Per the germline V gene, CDR1 is SGHVS and CDR2 is FNYEAQ. The CDR3 here is CASSLVAERTDTQYF. CDR3 DNA sequence: TGTGCCAGCAGCTTGGTAGCGGAGCGCACAGATACGCAGTATTTT.

The rearrangement uses TRBV5-1 and TRBJ1-4; D gene unclear. Germline assignment: CDR1 SGHRS and CDR2 YFSETQ. V was shortened by 4 bases and J by 3 bases, with 13 bases between the two germline ends. The CDR3 is made up of 15 amino acids. CDR3 residues: CASSSVGSSNEKLFF. CDR3 nucleotide sequence: TGCGCCAGCAGCAGCGTCGGCTCATCTAATGAAAAACTGTTTTTT. The variable domain in full, completed from reference TRBV5-1 and TRBJ1-4, reads KAGVTQTPRYLIKTRGQQVTLSCSPISGHRSVSWYQQTPGQGLQFLFEYFSETQRNKGNFPGRFSGRQFSNSRSEMNVSTLELGDSALYLCASSSVGSSNEKLFFGSGTQLSVL.

Many counts were recorded for this clonotype. The chain is built from TRBV2 and TRBJ1-2, with D possibly matching TRBD1 (5 bases). Looked up from germline, CDR1 is SNHLY and CDR2 is FYNNEI. The V end lost 5 bases, the J end lost 3 bases, and 16 bases lay between the germline ends. The CDR3 totals 15 residues. This chain's CDR3 is CASSSGTQEDYGYTF. In nucleotides, the CDR3 is TGTGCCAGCAGTTCCGGGACCCAGGAGGACTATGGCTACACCTTC.

As to this clonotype: A much larger clone is a single base away; this may be a read error. The CDR3 bases are TGTGCCAGCAGTTACACAGGGATCGGGAGCACAGATACGCAGTATTTT. Translation: CASSYTGIGSTDTQYF. The chain recombines TRBV6-5 with TRBJ2-3, with D possibly matching TRBD1 (6 bases). The V gene lost 2 bases and the J gene lost 0 bases, with 12 bases spanning the gap. This CDR3 has 16 amino acids. Germline assignment: CDR1 MNHEY and CDR2 SVGAGI.

This clonotype was observed many times. CDR3 sequence (DNA): TGCGCCAGCAGCTATGACATGAACACTGAAGCTTTCTTT. It encodes CASSYDMNTEAFF. The chain links TRBV5-1 to TRBJ1-1; D gene ambiguous. Germline V gene data show CDR1 as SGHRS and CDR2 as YFSETQ. This CDR3 comprises 13 residues. The ends were cut back, 3 bases at V and 0 bases at J, with 6 bases in the middle.

In its sample, this clonotype was seen a few times. The chain couples TRBV5-5 to TRBJ2-5; D may correspond to TRBD1 or TRBD2 (5 bases each). Germline V CDR1 and CDR2: SGHKS, YYEKEE (reference sequence). The CDR3 is made up of 15 amino acids. The V gene lost 0 bases and the J gene lost 5 bases, with 14 bases spanning the gap. The chain's CDR3 is CASSLGQLSGETQYF. In nucleotides, the CDR3 is TGTGCCAGCAGCTTGGGACAGTTAAGCGGCGAGACCCAGTACTTC.

This clonotype was recorded a few times. The chain recombines TRBV4-3 with TRBJ1-2; no clear D. Germline CDR1 reads LGHNA; CDR2 reads YSLEER. Trimming pared 0 bases from V and 5 bases from J, leaving 16 bases between. This CDR3 spans 16 amino acids. CDR3 in DNA: TGCGCCAGCAGCCAAGAAATGTCTGGCCTGGGGTATGGCTACACCTTC. This codes for CASSQEMSGLGYGYTF.

In this sample, this clonotype turned up a few times. The CDR3 here is CASSYGVGTDTQYF. In nucleotides, the CDR3 is TGTGCCAGCAGTTACGGGGTAGGGACAGATACGCAGTATTTT. This chain links TRBV6-2 or TRBV6-3 with TRBJ2-3; D unresolved. This CDR3 region has 14 residues. Germline CDR1 MNHEY, CDR2 SVGEGT. Trimming stripped 2 bases from V and 3 bases from J, with 9 bases between.

Regarding this clonotype: A clone one base away is much larger, so this may be a read error. This chain connects TRBV5-1 to TRBJ2-7; TRBD1 matches 10 bases. This CDR3 has 15 amino acids. In germline, CDR1 is SGHRS, CDR2 YFSETQ. This chain's CDR3 is CASSPASGTGAEKYF. DNA for the CDR3: TGCGCCAGCAGCCCGGCCTCCGGGACAGGGGCCGAGAAGTACTTC.

This clonotype has a count of ten or more. The rearrangement links TRBV15 to TRBJ2-3, with D possibly matching TRBD2 (7 bases). The CDR3 spans 16 residues. Trimming took off 0 bases at V and 2 bases at J, with 12 bases between the two ends. Germline values: CDR1 LNHNV, CDR2 YYDKDF (reference sequence). The DNA for the CDR3 is TGTGCCACCAGCAGAGATGAAGGGGGGGTCACAGATACGCAGTATTTT. Protein sequence: CATSRDEGGVTDTQYF. Based on the CDR3 plus reference TRBV15 and TRBJ2-3, the full variable domain is DAMVIQNPRYQVTQFGKPVTLSCSQTLNHNVMYWYQQKSSQAPKLLFHYYDKDFNNEADTPDNFQSRRPNTSFCFLDIRSPGLGDTAMYLCATSRDEGGVTDTQYFGPGTRLTVL.

The table lists this clonotype with a few counts. The chain combines TRBV5-6 with TRBJ2-5, with TRBD2 matching 10 bases. The CDR3 is made up of 19 amino acids. CDR1 SGHDT and CDR2 YYEEEE come from the germline V gene. The J segment lost 4 bases and the V segment lost 1 base, leaving 16 bases of the junction unmatched. CDR3 DNA: TGTGCCAGCAGCTTGTCGGCCGGGTCTAGCGGGGGTATTTTAGAGACCCAGTACTTC. This gives the protein CASSLSAGSSGGILETQYF.

This chain joins TRBV10-3 and TRBJ2-7; tentative D call: TRBD2 (6 bases). V was pared by 1 base and J by 7 bases, with 11 bases between. This CDR3 has 13 residues. CDR1 is ENHRY and CDR2 is SYGVKD in the germline V gene. CDR3 region: CAISEWDSGEQYF. CDR3 bases: TGTGCCATCAGTGAGTGGGACTCGGGGGAGCAGTACTTC.

This clonotype was observed a handful of times. The chain couples TRBV19 to TRBJ2-3; D gene unclear. Germline CDR1 reads LNHDA; CDR2 reads SQIVND (reference sequence). With 4 bases removed from V and 2 bases from J, the gap between germline ends came to 7 bases. The CDR3 is 13 amino acids. In nucleotides, the CDR3 is TGTGCCAGTAGTACTAGACTCACAGATACGCAGTATTTT. Amino acids: CASSTRLTDTQYF.

This clonotype was counted at least ten times. The V and J genes are TRBV5-1 and TRBJ1-3; a possible D gene is TRBD1 (5 bases). The CDR3 covers 15 residues. V dropped 3 bases and J dropped 4 bases, with 14 bases sitting between them. Germline V gene data show CDR1 as SGHRS and CDR2 as YFSETQ. The CDR3 sequence is CASSWGTGAGNTIYF. The CDR3 DNA follows: TGCGCCAGCAGCTGGGGCACCGGAGCGGGAAACACCATATATTTT.

The sample holds many counts of this clonotype. The gene calls are TRBV11-2 and TRBJ2-7; TRBD2 matches 10 bases. V lost 0 bases to trimming and J lost 4 bases; unmatched junction nucleotides: 6. This CDR3 is built from 16 residues. Germline CDR1 is SGHAT and CDR2 is FQNNGV. The CDR3 loop is CASSLETGTSAYEQYF. In nucleotides, the CDR3 is TGTGCCAGCAGCTTAGAAACCGGGACTAGCGCTTACGAGCAGTACTTC. Full variable domain (remainder filled in from reference TRBV11-2 and TRBJ2-7): EAGVAQSPRYKIIEKRQSVAFWCNPISGHATLYWYQQILGQGPKLLIQFQNNGVVDDSQLPKDRFSAERLKGVDSTLKIQPAKLEDSAVYLCASSLETGTSAYEQYFGPGTRLTVT.

This clonotype has at least ten counts. The V call is TRBV5-8, the J call TRBJ1-1; D remains ambiguous. The germline V gene encodes CDR1 SGHTS and CDR2 YDEGEE. Between the trimmed V and J ends, which lost 4 bases and 5 bases, there was a span of 9 bases. The CDR3 is made up of 12 amino acids. The CDR3 nucleotides are TGTGCCAGCAGCATCCTGATAACTGAAGCTTTCTTT. It is translated as CASSILITEAFF.

CDR3 residues: CASSILVTNEKLFF. The CDR3 coding sequence is TGTGCCAGTAGTATTCTTGTCACTAATGAAAAACTGTTTTTT. The rearrangement links TRBV19 to TRBJ1-4; no clear D. This CDR3 is 14 amino acids long. The ends were cut back, 3 bases at V and 2 bases at J, with 7 bases in the middle. Looked up from germline, CDR1 is LNHDA and CDR2 is SQIVND (reference sequence).

On this clonotype itself: A much larger clone is a single base away; this may be a read error. J is TRBJ1-1 and V is TRBV29-1, with D unclear. CDR3 length equals 13 residues. The V gene lost 1 base and the J gene lost 0 bases, with 6 bases spanning the gap. From germline, CDR1 is SQVTM and CDR2 ANQGSEA. CDR3 nucleotides: TGCAGCGTTGAAGGTCCTATGAACACTGAAGCTTTCTTT. It yields the protein CSVEGPMNTEAFF. Complete variable domain (other parts from reference TRBV29-1 and TRBJ1-1): SAVISQKPSRDICQRGTSLTIQCQVDSQVTMMFWYRQQPGQSLTLIATANQGSEATYESGFVIDKFPISRPNLTFSTLTVSNMSPEDSSIYLCSVEGPMNTEAFFGQGTRLTVV.

This clonotype was observed a handful of times. The V and J genes are TRBV7-6 and TRBJ2-2; D is undetermined. The V end was cut by 3 bases, the J end by 5 bases, with 13 bases between. From germline, CDR1 is SGHVS and CDR2 FNYEAQ. CDR3 length: 15 amino acids. The CDR3, as DNA: TGTGCCAGCAGCTTGACTGCGGTTCGGACCGGGGAGCTGTTTTTT. The encoded protein is CASSLTAVRTGELFF.

CDR3 bases: TGCGCCAGCAGCCAAGAGGCTAGCGGTATGGGGAAGCAGTTCTTC. The encoded protein is CASSQEASGMGKQFF. The chain links TRBV4-1 to TRBJ2-1; TRBD2 agrees at 7 bases. Germline CDR1 is MGHRA and CDR2 is YSYEKL. The junction had 10 bases not matched to a gene; V was cut back by 0 bases and J by 11 bases. The CDR3 length is 15 residues.

This chain links TRBV28 with TRBJ2-3; 10 bases line up with TRBD2. The CDR3 has 20 amino acids. The V gene's germline CDR1 is MDHEN and CDR2 SYDVKM. V lost 6 bases and J lost 0; bases outside the gene matches: 18. The CDR3 bases are TGTGCCAGCAGGCCTACTAGCGGGATATACCCCGCCCGTAGCACAGATACGCAGTATTTT. Translation gives CASRPTSGIYPARSTDTQYF.